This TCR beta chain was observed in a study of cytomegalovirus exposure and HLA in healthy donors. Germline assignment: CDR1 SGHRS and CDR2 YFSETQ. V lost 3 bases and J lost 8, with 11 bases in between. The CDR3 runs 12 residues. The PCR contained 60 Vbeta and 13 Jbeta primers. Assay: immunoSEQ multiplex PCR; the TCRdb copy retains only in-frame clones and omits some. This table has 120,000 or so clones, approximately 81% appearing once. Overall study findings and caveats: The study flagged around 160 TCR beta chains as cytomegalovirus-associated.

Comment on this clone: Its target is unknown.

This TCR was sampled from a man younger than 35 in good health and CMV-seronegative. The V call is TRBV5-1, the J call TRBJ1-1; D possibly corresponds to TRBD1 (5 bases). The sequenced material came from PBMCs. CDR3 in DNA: TGCGCCAGCAGCTGGGGGGAACGCGAAGCTTTCTTT. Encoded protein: CASSWGEREAFF. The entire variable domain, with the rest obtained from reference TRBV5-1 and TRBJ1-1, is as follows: KAGVTQTPRYLIKTRGQQVTLSCSPISGHRSVSWYQQTPGQGLQFLFEYFSETQRNKGNFPGRFSGRQFSNSRSEMNVSTLELGDSALYLCASSWGEREAFFGQGTRLTVV.